This T cell receptor beta chain was recovered during a study of preoperative IRX-2 immunotherapy in early breast cancer. Per germline, CDR1 MNHGY and CDR2 SAAAGT. The CDR3 is made up of 18 amino acids. The V segment lost 1 base and the J segment 0 bases; nucleotides outside the gene matches: 8. The treatment here: preoperative locoregional IRX-2 cytokine immunotherapy. This phase Ib study tested locoregional IRX-2 cytokine immunotherapy given before surgery. Only in-frame clones appear in the TCRdb table, and some are missing; sequencing was by immunoSEQ multiplex PCR. Among roughly 2,000 clones, roughly three quarters were seen once, and the ten largest hold around 5.4%.

The chain recombines TRBV6-8 with TRBJ2-1; 8 positions match TRBD2. The sequences come from tumor tissue, collected before IRX-2 immunotherapy. The clonotype was recovered from a human donor with breast cancer. The CDR3 DNA reads as TGTGCCAGCAGTTACTTCCCTAGCGGGTCGAGCTCCTACAATGAGCAGTTCTTC. It translates to CASSYFPSGSSSYNEQFF.